Below, 21 T cell receptor beta chains from the same sample are listed, as sequenced in a study of blood T cell repertoires in COVID-19 (dated by TCRdb to 2018 to 2021). To prepare the library, the immunoSEQ multiplex PCR assay was applied. TCRdb took over this immuneACCESS table, retaining in-frame rearrangements with V and J assigned. Such tables are incomplete; in checked studies, under half of the missing clones stem from an unresolved V gene, and the remainder is unexplained. The sample yields 170,000 or so clones; roughly 88% were counted once. Roughly 2.8% of the sample is held by the ten biggest clonotypes. The sample consisted of peripheral blood. The receptor set was obtained from a woman aged 60 to 75 with acute or convalescent COVID-19.

The table lists this clone with a few counts. This rearrangement joins TRBV10-2 to TRBJ1-5; D unclear. The CDR3 has 14 residues. Germline V CDR1 and CDR2: WSHSY, SAAADI. V dropped 5 bases and J dropped 11 bases, with 19 bases sitting between them. CDR3 sequence: CASSQPSDYMAQHF. CDR3 DNA sequence: TGCGCCAGCAGTCAACCATCCGACTACATGGCCCAGCATTTT.

This rearrangement joins TRBV19 to TRBJ1-6; weak D call: TRBD1 (6 bases). Deletions cut 5 bases from V and 7 bases from J, with 24 bases between. In germline, CDR1 is LNHDA, CDR2 SQIVND (reference sequence). The CDR3 is 18 amino acids. This CDR3 reads CASSAYSVGDRRNSPLHF. The CDR3 region has the DNA TGTGCCAGTAGTGCCTATTCAGTGGGAGACAGGCGGAATTCACCCCTCCACTTT.

This rearrangement joins TRBV7-9 to TRBJ1-2; D may be TRBD1 (6 bases). Trimming removed 6 bases from V and 3 bases from J, with 8 bases in between. Germline assignment: CDR1 SEHNR and CDR2 FQNEAQ (reference sequence). CDR3 size: 12 residues. CDR3 in amino acids: CASRSGDYGYTF. CDR3 nucleotides: TGTGCCAGCAGGTCAGGGGACTATGGCTACACCTTC. Variable domain in full (rest from reference TRBV7-9 and TRBJ1-2): DTGVSQNPRHKITKRGQNVTFRCDPISEHNRLYWYRQTLGQGPEFLTYFQNEAQLEKSRLLSDRFSAERPKGSFSTLEIQRTEQGDSAMYLCASRSGDYGYTFGSGTRLTVV.

CDR3 amino acids: CASSVAGGAGNEQFF. CDR3 bases: TGCGCCAGCAGTGTAGCAGGGGGCGCGGGCAATGAGCAGTTCTTC. V is TRBV10-2 and J is TRBJ2-1; TRBD1 agrees at 8 bases. The CDR3 is 15 residues long. With V trimmed by 4 bases and J by 6 bases, 8 bases remained unmatched. Germline V gene lookup returns CDR1 WSHSY and CDR2 SAAADI.

The CDR3 DNA follows: TGTGCCAGCAGCTTAGAGGGCACACCGAACACTGAAGCTTTCTTT. Its translation is CASSLEGTPNTEAFF. The chain carries TRBV7-3 and TRBJ1-1; D unclear. Germline V gene data show CDR1 as SGHTA and CDR2 as FQGTGA. This CDR3 is 15 amino acids long. V was pared by 2 bases and J by 1 base, with 11 bases between.

This rearrangement joins TRBV7-6 to TRBJ1-3, with TRBD1 as a possible D gene (5 bases). In germline, CDR1 is SGHVS, CDR2 FNYEAQ. The CDR3 totals 15 residues. V lost 0 bases to trimming and J lost 2 bases, with 8 bases between them. The CDR3 DNA reads TGTGCCAGCAGCTTAGCGCGGGGGGCTGGAAACACCATATATTTT. This sequence encodes CASSLARGAGNTIYF.

This rearrangement joins TRBV10-3 to TRBJ2-3, with 9 positions matching TRBD1. V shed 2 bases and J 5 bases; nucleotides not matched to a gene: 5. This CDR3 spans 15 amino acids. Germline lookup yields CDR1 ENHRY and CDR2 SYGVKD. The CDR3 DNA follows: TGTGCCATCAGTGAGGGACAGGGGCTGAGAGATACGCAGTATTTT. This gives the protein CAISEGQGLRDTQYF.

This clone occurred once. This sequence joins TRBV29-1 and TRBJ1-1; D is undetermined. The CDR3 contains 13 residues. Germline V lookup: CDR1 SQVTM, CDR2 ANQGSEA. V was pared by 3 bases and J by 0 bases, with 8 bases between. CDR3 region: CSVEGGMNTEAFF. For the CDR3, the DNA is TGCAGCGTTGAGGGAGGGATGAACACTGAAGCTTTCTTT.

J is TRBJ2-2 and V is TRBV6-5, with a weak D call TRBD1 (5 bases). CDR3 length equals 16 residues. CDR1 is MNHEY, CDR2 SVGAGI, per germline. Trimming took 0 bases from V and 7 from J, leaving 15 bases between them. CDR3 in amino acids: CASSYSWQGMGGELFF. The CDR3 DNA reads as TGTGCCAGCAGTTACTCGTGGCAGGGAATGGGCGGGGAGCTGTTTTTT.

The chain has TRBV24-1 and TRBJ1-2, with 8 bases identical to TRBD1. The V gene's germline CDR1 is KGHDR and CDR2 SFDVKD. The CDR3 loop spans 15 amino acids. Unmatched junction bases numbered 6, after V lost 2 bases and J lost 5 bases. The CDR3 DNA reads TGTGCCACCAGTGATTCGGACAGGGAAGCATATGGCTACACCTTC. It yields the protein CATSDSDREAYGYTF.

This clone has just a few counts. The J gene is TRBJ1-1, the V gene TRBV27; D may be TRBD1 (6 bases). Germline V CDR1 and CDR2: MNHEY, SMNVEV (reference sequence). The V and J ends lost 5 bases and 4 bases respectively, with 14 bases between them. The CDR3 sequence is 14 residues long. This chain's CDR3 is CASSDRSRFTEAFF. As DNA, the CDR3 is TGTGCCAGCAGTGACAGGTCTAGGTTCACTGAAGCTTTCTTT.

CDR3 amino acids: CASSRGGTGELFF. CDR3 nucleotides: TGTGCCAGCAGCCGGGGGGGCACCGGGGAGCTGTTTTTT. The chain recombines TRBV7-2 with TRBJ2-2; 8 nucleotides agree with TRBD2. The CDR3 covers 13 residues. The germline gives CDR1 SGHTA, CDR2 FQGNSA. Losses at the gene ends were 5 bases for V and 4 bases for J; bases not matched to a gene: 0. The variable domain in full, completed from reference TRBV7-2 and TRBJ2-2, reads GAGVSQSPSNKVTEKGKDVELRCDPISGHTALYWYRQSLGQGLEFLIYFQGNSAPDKSGLPSDRFSAERTGGSVSTLTIQRTQQEDSAVYLCASSRGGTGELFFGEGSRLTVL.

This chain joins TRBV7-8 and TRBJ1-3; 7 nucleotides agree with TRBD1. This CDR3 spans 17 amino acids. The V segment lost 2 bases and the J segment 0 bases; nucleotides outside the gene matches: 7. Germline CDR1 is SGHVS and CDR2 is FQNEAQ. The CDR3 here is CASSLSGTVYSGNTIYF. CDR3 coding DNA: TGTGCCAGCAGCTTAAGTGGGACAGTTTACTCTGGAAACACCATATATTTT.

The chain uses TRBV18 and TRBJ2-5; D may be TRBD1 (5 bases). Trimming pared 0 bases from V and 5 bases from J, leaving 22 bases between. Germline V gene data show CDR1 as KGHSH and CDR2 as LQKENI. The CDR3 runs 18 residues. CDR3 sequence reads: CASSPPRAEQDQAETQYF. CDR3 nucleotide sequence: TGTGCCAGCTCACCACCAAGGGCTGAACAGGACCAGGCGGAGACCCAGTACTTC.

The CDR3 coding sequence is TGTGCCAGCAGCTTTGAACTGGACAATGAGCAGTTCTTC. This translates into CASSFELDNEQFF. V usage is TRBV7-2 and J usage is TRBJ2-1; D is undetermined. The CDR3 runs 13 residues. With 3 bases removed from V and 5 bases from J, the gap between germline ends came to 8 bases. CDR1 SGHTA and CDR2 FQGNSA come from the germline V gene.

The rearrangement joins TRBV7-9 to TRBJ1-1, with 7 bases lining up with TRBD1. Per germline, CDR1 SEHNR and CDR2 FQNEAQ (reference sequence). CDR3 length equals 15 residues. V was clipped by 7 bases and J by 3 bases; unmatched bases: 11. CDR3 protein: CASTTTDREDTEAFF. The CDR3 DNA follows: TGTGCCAGCACCACAACCGACAGGGAGGACACTGAAGCTTTCTTT.

CDR3 residues: CASSQGQGRADTQYF. CDR3 in DNA: TGTGCCAGCAGCCAAGGACAGGGACGGGCAGATACGCAGTATTTT. V gene TRBV3-1 (or the pseudogene TRBV3-2) combines with J gene TRBJ2-3, with 7 positions matching TRBD1. From germline, CDR1 is LGHDT and CDR2 YNNKEL (reference sequence). The CDR3 runs 15 residues. The V and J ends lost 1 base and 4 bases, in that order; junction bases with no gene match: 5.

The chain uses TRBV5-1 and TRBJ2-3; D gene ambiguous. The germline CDR1 and CDR2 sequences are SGHRS and YFSETQ. CDR3 length: 12 residues. Trimming took off 4 bases at V and 3 bases at J, with 6 bases between the two ends. CDR3 in DNA: TGCGCCAGCAGCACCGGGACAGATACGCAGTATTTT. This translates into CASSTGTDTQYF.

J is TRBJ2-7 and V is TRBV11-2, with D possibly being TRBD2 (6 bases). The V gene lost 3 bases and the J gene lost 3 bases, with 9 bases spanning the gap. In germline, CDR1 is SGHAT, CDR2 FQNNGV. The CDR3 has 13 residues. The CDR3 coding sequence is TGTGCCAGCAGCTTTGCGGAGGGCTACGAGCAGTACTTC. Amino acid sequence: CASSFAEGYEQYF.

CDR3 nucleotides: TGCGCCAGCAGGGCGGGGGAGAAGGATGAGCAGTTCTTC. Amino acid sequence: CASRAGEKDEQFF. The chain has TRBV10-1 and TRBJ2-1; 7 bases fit TRBD2. Germline CDR1 WNHNN, CDR2 SYGVQD (reference sequence). The CDR3 covers 13 residues. The trim removed 6 bases at V and 8 bases at J, leaving 7 bases unmatched.

The gene calls are TRBV7-8 and TRBJ1-1; 12 bases fit TRBD1. Germline CDR1 reads SGHVS; CDR2 reads FQNEAQ. This CDR3 spans 16 amino acids. Germline trimming cut 5 bases from V and 4 bases from J; bases unmatched to any gene: 8. The CDR3, as DNA: TGTGCCAGCAGCCACGTCCCGGGACAGGGGGCCACTGAAGCTTTCTTT. Its translation is CASSHVPGQGATEAFF. The variable domain in full, with the rest retrieved from reference TRBV7-8 and TRBJ1-1, is GAGVSQSPRYKVAKRGQDVALRCDPISGHVSLFWYQQALGQGPEFLTYFQNEAQLDKSGLPSDRFFAERPEGSVSTLKIQRTQQEDSAVYLCASSHVPGQGATEAFFGQGTRLTVV.